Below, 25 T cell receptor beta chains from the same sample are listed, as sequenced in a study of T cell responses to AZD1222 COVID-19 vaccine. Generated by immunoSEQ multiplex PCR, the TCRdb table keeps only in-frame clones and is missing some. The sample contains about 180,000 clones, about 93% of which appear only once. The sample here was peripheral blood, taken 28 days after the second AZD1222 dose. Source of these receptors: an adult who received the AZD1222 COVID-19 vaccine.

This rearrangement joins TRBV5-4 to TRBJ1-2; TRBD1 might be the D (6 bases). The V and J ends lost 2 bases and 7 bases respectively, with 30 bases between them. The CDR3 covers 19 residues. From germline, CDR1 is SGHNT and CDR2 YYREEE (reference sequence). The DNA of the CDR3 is TGTGCCAGCAGCTTATATTATGGACAGAGGGGAAGAAGCCCCGGTGGCTACACCTTC. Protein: CASSLYYGQRGRSPGGYTF.

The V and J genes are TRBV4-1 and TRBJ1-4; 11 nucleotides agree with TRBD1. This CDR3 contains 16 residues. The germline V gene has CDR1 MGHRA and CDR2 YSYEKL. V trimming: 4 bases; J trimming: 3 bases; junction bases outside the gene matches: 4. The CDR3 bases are TGCGCCAGCAGCCGTGGGACAGGGGGTTCTAATGAAAAACTGTTTTTT. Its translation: CASSRGTGGSNEKLFF.

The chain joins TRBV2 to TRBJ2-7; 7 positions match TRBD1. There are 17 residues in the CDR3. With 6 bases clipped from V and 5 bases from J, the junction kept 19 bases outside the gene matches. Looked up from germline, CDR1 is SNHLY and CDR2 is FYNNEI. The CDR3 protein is CASSGEILRQGVHEQYF. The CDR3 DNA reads TGTGCCAGCAGCGGCGAGATACTTAGACAGGGAGTCCACGAGCAGTACTTC. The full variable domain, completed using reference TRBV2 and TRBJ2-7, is EPEVTQTPSHQVTQMGQEVILRCVPISNHLYFYWYRQILGQKVEFLVSFYNNEISEKSEIFDDQFSVERPDGSNFTLKIRSTKLEDSAMYFCASSGEILRQGVHEQYFGPGTRLTVT.

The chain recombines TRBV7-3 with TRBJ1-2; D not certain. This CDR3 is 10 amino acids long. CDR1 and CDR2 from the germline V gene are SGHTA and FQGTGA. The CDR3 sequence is CDPGDYGYTF. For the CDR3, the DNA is TGTGACCCCGGGGACTATGGCTACACCTTC. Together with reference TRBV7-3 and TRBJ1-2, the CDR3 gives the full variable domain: GAGVSQTPSNKVTEKGKYVELRCDPISGHTALYWYRQSLGQGPEFLIYFQGTGAADDSGLPNDRFFAVRPEGSVSTLKIQRTERGDSAVYLCDPGDYGYTFGSGTRLTVV.

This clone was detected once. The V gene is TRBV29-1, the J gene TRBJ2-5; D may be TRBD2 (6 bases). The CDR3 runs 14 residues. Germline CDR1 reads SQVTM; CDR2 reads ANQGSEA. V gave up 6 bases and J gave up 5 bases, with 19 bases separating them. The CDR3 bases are TGCAGCGTATCCCGGGACTGGCGGCCCGAGACCCAGTACTTC. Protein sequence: CSVSRDWRPETQYF.

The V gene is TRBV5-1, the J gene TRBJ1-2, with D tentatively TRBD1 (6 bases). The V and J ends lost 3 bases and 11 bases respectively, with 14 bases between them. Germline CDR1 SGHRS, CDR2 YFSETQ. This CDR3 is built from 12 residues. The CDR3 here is CASSWGRDTYTF. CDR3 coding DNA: TGCGCCAGCAGCTGGGGACGGGACACATACACCTTC.

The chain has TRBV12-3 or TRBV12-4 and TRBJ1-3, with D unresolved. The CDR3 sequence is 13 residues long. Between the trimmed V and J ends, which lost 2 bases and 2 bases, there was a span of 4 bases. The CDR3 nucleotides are TGTGCCAGCAGTTTATATCCTGGAAACACCATATATTTT. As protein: CASSLYPGNTIYF.

CDR3 amino acids: CASRSSSGANVLTF. The CDR3 region has the DNA TGTGCCAGCAGGAGTAGCTCTGGGGCCAACGTCCTGACTTTC. The chain carries TRBV6-5 and TRBJ2-6; D uncertain. Trimming removed 6 bases from V and 0 bases from J, with 6 bases in between. Per the germline V gene, CDR1 is MNHEY and CDR2 is SVGAGI. The CDR3 is 14 residues long.

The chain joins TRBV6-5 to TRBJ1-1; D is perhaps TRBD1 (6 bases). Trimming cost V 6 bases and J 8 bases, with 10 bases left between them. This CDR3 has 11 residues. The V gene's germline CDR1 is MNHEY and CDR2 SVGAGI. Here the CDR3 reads CASRIDREAFF. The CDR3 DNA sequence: TGTGCCAGCAGAATCGACAGGGAAGCTTTCTTT.

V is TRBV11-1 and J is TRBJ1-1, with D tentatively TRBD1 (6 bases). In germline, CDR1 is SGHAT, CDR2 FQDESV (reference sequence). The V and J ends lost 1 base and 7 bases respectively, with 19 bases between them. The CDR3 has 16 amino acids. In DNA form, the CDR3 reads TGTGCCAGCAGCTTAGGGGGGACAAGGAGAATTGATGAAGCTTTCTTT. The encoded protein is CASSLGGTRRIDEAFF.

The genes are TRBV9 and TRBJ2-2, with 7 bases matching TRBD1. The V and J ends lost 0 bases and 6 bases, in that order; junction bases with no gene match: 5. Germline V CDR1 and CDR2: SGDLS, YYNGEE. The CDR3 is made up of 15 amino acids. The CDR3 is CASSVGGGAAGELFF. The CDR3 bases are TGTGCCAGCAGCGTAGGAGGGGGCGCGGCCGGGGAGCTGTTTTTT.

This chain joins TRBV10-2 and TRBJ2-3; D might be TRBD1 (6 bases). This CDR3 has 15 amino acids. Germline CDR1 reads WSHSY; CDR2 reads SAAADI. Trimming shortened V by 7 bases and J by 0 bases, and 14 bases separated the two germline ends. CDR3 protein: CASNYRAFSTDTQYF. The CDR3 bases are TGCGCCAGCAACTACAGGGCTTTTAGCACAGATACGCAGTATTTT.

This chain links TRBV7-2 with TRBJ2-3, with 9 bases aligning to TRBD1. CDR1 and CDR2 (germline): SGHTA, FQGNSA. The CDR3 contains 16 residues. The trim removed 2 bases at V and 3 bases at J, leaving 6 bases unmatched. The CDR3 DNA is TGTGCCAGCAGCTTAATCGCAGGACAGGGGACAGATACGCAGTATTTT. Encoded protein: CASSLIAGQGTDTQYF.

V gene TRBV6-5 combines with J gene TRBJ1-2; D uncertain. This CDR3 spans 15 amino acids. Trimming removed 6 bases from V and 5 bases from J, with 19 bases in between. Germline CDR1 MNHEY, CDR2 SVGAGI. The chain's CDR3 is CASSPRLDIGYGYTF. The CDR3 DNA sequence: TGTGCCAGCAGCCCCCGTCTGGATATAGGGTATGGCTACACCTTC.

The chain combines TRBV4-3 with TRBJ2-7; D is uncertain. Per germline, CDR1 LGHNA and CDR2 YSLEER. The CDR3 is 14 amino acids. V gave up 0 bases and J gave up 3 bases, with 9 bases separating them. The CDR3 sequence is CASSQEVTFYEQYF. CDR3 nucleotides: TGCGCCAGCAGCCAAGAGGTGACCTTCTACGAGCAGTACTTC.

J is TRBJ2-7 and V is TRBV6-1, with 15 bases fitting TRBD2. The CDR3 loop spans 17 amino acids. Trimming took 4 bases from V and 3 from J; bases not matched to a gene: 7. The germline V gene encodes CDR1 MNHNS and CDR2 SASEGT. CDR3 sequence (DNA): TGTGCCAGCAGTGCCCGGACTAGCGGGAGGGCCCTCTACGAGCAGTACTTC. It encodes CASSARTSGRALYEQYF.

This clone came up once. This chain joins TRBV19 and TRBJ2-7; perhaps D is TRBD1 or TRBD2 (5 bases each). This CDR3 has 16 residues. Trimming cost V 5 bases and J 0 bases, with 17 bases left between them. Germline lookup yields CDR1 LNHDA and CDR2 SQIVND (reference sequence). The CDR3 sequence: CASSPRGRRSSYEQYF. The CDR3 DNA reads TGTGCCAGTAGTCCGAGGGGCAGGAGGAGCTCCTACGAGCAGTACTTC.

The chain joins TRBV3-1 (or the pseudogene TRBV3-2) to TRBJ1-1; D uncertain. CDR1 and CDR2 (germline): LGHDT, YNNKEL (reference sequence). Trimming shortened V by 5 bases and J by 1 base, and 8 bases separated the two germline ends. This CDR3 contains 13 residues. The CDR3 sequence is CASSLQWNTEAFF. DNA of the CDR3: TGTGCCAGCAGCTTACAGTGGAACACTGAAGCTTTCTTT.

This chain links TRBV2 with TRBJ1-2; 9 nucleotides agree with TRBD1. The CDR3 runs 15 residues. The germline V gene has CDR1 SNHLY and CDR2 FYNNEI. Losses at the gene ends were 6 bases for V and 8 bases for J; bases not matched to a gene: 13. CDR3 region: CASRTPGQGRTGYTF. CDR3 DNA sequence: TGTGCCAGCAGGACCCCGGGACAGGGTCGAACGGGCTACACCTTC.

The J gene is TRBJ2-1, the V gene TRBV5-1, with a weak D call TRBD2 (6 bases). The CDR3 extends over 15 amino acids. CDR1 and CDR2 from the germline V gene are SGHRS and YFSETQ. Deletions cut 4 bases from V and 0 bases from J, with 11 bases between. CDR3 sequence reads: CASSPRGDSYNEQFF. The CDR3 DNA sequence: TGCGCCAGCAGCCCGCGGGGCGACTCCTACAATGAGCAGTTCTTC.

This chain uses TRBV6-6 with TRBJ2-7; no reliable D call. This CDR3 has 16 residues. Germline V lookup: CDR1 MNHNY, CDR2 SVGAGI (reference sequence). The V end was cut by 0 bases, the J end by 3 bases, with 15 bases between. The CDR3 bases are TGTGCCAGCAGTTACTCTGCAAGTACATACTTCTACGAGCAGTACTTC. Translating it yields CASSYSASTYFYEQYF.

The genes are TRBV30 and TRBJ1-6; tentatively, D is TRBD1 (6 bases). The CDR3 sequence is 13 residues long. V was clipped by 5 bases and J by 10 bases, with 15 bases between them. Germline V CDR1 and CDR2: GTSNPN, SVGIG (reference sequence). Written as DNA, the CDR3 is TGTGCCTGGGGCCCCAACAGGGACTCACCCCTCCACTTT. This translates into CAWGPNRDSPLHF.

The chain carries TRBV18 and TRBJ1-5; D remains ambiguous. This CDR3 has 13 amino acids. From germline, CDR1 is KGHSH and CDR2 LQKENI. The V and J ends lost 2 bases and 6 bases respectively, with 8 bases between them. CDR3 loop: CASSPGLGQPQHF. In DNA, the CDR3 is TGTGCCAGCTCACCAGGGTTAGGTCAGCCCCAGCATTTT.

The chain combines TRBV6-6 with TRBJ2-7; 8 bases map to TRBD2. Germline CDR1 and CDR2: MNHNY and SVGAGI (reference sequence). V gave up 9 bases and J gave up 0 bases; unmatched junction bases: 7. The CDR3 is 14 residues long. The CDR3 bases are TGTGCCAGTCGTTCGGGGGGGAGCTCCTACGAGCAGTACTTC. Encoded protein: CASRSGGSSYEQYF.

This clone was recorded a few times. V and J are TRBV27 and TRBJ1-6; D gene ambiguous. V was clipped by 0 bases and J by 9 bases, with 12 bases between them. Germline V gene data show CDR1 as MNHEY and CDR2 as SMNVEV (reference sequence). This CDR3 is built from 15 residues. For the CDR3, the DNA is TGTGCCAGCAGTTTATCGCCCACTGGGATTTCACCCCTCCACTTT. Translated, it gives CASSLSPTGISPLHF.